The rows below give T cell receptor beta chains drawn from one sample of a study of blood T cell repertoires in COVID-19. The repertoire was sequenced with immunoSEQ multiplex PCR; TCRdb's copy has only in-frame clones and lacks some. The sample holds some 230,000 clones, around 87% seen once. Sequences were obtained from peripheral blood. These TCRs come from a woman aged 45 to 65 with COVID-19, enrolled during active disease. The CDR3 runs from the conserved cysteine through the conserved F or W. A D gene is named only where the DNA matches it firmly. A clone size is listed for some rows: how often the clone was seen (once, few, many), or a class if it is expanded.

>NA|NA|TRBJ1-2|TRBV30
TGTGCCTGGAGTGTACGGAGGGTTGATGGCTACACCTTC
CAWSVRRVDGYTF
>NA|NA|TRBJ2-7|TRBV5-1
TGCGCCAGCAGCTCAAATATACAGGGTGTGAGGGGCGAGCAGTACTTC
CASSSNIQGVRGEQYF
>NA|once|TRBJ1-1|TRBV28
TGTGCCAGCAGCGTGATAAGGGGCCGGGGGGCAAACACTGAAGCTTTCTTT
CASSVIRGRGANTEAFF
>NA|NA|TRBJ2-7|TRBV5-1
TGCGCCAGCAGCTTGTGGGCTCACGGTAGCTCCTACGAGCAGTACTTC
CASSLWAHGSSYEQYF
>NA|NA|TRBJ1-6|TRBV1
TGCACCAGCAGCCAAGAGAGGCCCCGGAGTACGGGACAGTGTAATTCACCCCTCCACTTT
CTSSQERPRSTGQCNSPLHF
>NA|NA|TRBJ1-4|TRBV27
TGTGCCAGCAGTCCCCTACCCATGCGTCGGGAAAAACTGTTTTTT
CASSPLPMRREKLFF
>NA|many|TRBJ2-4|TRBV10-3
TGTGCCATCAGCGCGGGGGCCCAAAACATTCAGTACTTC
CAISAGAQNIQYF
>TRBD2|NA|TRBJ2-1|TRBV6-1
TGTGCCAGCAGTGCTTTTCGGCTAGCGGGGGGGAATGAGCAGTTCTTC
CASSAFRLAGGNEQFF
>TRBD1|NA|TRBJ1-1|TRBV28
TGTGCCAGCAGTCCCGCCGGGGACAGGGGGCTGGCTTTCTTT
CASSPAGDRGLAFF
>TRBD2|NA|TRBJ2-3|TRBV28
TGTGCCAGCCCCCCTACCTTAACGGGAGGGATAGGTACGCAGTATTTT
CASPPTLTGGIGTQYF
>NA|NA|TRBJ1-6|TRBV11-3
TGTGCCAGCAGCAACGGACAGAATTCACCCCTCCACTTT
CASSNGQNSPLHF
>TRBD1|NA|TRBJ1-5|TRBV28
TGTGCCAGCCTGGGACAGTACTATCAGCCCCAGCATTTT
CASLGQYYQPQHF
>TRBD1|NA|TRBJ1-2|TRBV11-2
TGTGCCAGCACCTCCGGTCAGGGACAGGGAAAAAGCTATGGCTACACCTTC
CASTSGQGQGKSYGYTF
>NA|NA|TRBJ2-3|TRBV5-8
TGTGCCAGCAGGCCAGGGGGGACCCTGATCACAGATACGCAGTATTTT
CASRPGGTLITDTQYF
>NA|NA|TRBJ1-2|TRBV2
TGTGCCAGCAGTGAGGGCGATTACTATGGCTACACCTTC
CASSEGDYYGYTF
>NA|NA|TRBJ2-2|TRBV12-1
TGTGCCAGCAGCCCTAACTCGGGACCCGGGGGTTTGTCGTCCGGGGAGCTGTTTTTT
CASSPNSGPGGLSSGELFF
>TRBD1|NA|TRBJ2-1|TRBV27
TGTGCCAGCAGTTTAAGTCCCGGACAGGTTCGTGCGTTCTTC
CASSLSPGQVRAFF
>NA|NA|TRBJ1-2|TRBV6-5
TGTGCCAGCAGTTACGGCCCCCTCGTGGCTGGCTACACCTTC
CASSYGPLVAGYTF
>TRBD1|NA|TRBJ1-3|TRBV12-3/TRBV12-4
TGTGCCAGCAGGATACAGGGGAACACCATATATTTT
CASRIQGNTIYF
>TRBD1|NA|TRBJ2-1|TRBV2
TGTGCCAGCAGGTGGGGACAGGGCATATTCAATGAGCAGTTCTTC
CASRWGQGIFNEQFF
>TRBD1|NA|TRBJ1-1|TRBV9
TGTGCCAGCAGCTTAGGGGGCCGGGGGACTGAAGCTTTCTTT
CASSLGGRGTEAFF
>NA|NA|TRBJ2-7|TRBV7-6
TGTGCCAGCAGCCTCGCGGGCGAGCAGTACTTC
CASSLAGEQYF
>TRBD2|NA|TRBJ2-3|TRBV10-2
TGCGCCAGCAGTGAGTCGAAGCGGGGGCCCACAGATACGCAGTATTTT
CASSESKRGPTDTQYF
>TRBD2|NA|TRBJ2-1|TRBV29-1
TGCAGCGTGAGGACTAGCGGGAATGAGCAGTTCTTC
CSVRTSGNEQFF
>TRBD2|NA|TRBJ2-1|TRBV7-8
TGTGCCAGCAGCTCCCGACTAGCGGGGGATGAGCAGTTCTTC
CASSSRLAGDEQFF
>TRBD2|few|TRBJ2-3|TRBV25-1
TGTGCCAGCAGTGAAGTCCCCCTACTAGCGAGGAGCACAGATACGCAGTATTTT
CASSEVPLLARSTDTQYF
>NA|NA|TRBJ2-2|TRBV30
TGTGCCTGGAATATAAGGGGCACCGGGGAGCTGTTTTTT
CAWNIRGTGELFF
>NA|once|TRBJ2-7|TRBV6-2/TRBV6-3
TGTGCCAGCAGTGGCCGGGACCAGGGGTCCTACGAGCAGTACTTC
CASSGRDQGSYEQYF
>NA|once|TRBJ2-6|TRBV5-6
TGTGCCAGCAGCTTTAACACCGACTACTCTGGGGCCAACGTCCTGACTTTC
CASSFNTDYSGANVLTF
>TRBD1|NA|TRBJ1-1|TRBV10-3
TGTGCCATCCGACCAGGGGGCCAGAACACTGAAGCTTTCTTT
CAIRPGGQNTEAFF
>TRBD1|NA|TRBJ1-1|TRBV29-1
TGCAGCGTTGTGCGGTACAGGGGCACTGAAGCTTTCTTT
CSVVRYRGTEAFF
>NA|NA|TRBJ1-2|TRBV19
TGTGCCAGTAGGCGTGCCACGCGTAACTATGGCTACACCTTC
CASRRATRNYGYTF
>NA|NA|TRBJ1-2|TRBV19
TGTGCCAGTAGGTTAAACTATGGCTACACCTTC
CASRLNYGYTF
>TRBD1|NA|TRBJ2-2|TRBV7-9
TGTGCCAGCAGCTGGACAGGGGGCTTGAATGCGGAGCTGTTTTTT
CASSWTGGLNAELFF
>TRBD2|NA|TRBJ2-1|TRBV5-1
TGCGCCAGCAGCCCGGGAGGGGGGACTAGTGCGAATGAGCAGTTCTTC
CASSPGGGTSANEQFF
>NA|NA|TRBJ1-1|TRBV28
TGTGCCAGCAGTTCGCCAGGGTGGAAAAGTACTGAAGCTTTCTTT
CASSSPGWKSTEAFF
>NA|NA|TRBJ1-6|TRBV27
TGTGCCAGCAGTTTCTTACCTCCGAGCTCCTATAATTCACCCCTCCACTTT
CASSFLPPSSYNSPLHF
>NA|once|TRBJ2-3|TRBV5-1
TGCGCCAGCAGCTTGACACCGACACCCACAGATACGCAGTATTTT
CASSLTPTPTDTQYF
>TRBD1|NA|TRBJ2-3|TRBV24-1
TGTGCCACCAGTGGGGGCAGGGGGCTGGCAGATACGCAGTATTTT
CATSGGRGLADTQYF
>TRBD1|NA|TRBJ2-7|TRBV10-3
TGTGCCATCACTACCGGACAGGGTAGAGCTGACGAGCAGTACTTC
CAITTGQGRADEQYF
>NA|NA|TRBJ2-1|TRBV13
TGTGCCAGCAGCACCCGGGTCGCCGACGATGAGCAGTTCTTC
CASSTRVADDEQFF
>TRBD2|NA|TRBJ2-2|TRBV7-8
TGTGCCAGCAGCTCAGGCCGGGGACTAGCGGGGGGCACCGGGGAGCTGTTTTTT
CASSSGRGLAGGTGELFF
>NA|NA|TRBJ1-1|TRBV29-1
TGCAGCGTTGCTTTACAGGGCACTGAAGCTTTCTTT
CSVALQGTEAFF
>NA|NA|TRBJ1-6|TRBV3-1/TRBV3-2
TGTGCCAGCAGTTTTGACAGAGCCTCACCCCTCCACTTT
CASSFDRASPLHF
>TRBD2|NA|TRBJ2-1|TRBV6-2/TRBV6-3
TGTGCCAGCAGTTACCCCGGGACTAGCGGGGTCAATGAGCAGTTCTTC
CASSYPGTSGVNEQFF
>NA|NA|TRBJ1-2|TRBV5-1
TGCGCCAGCAGCCCGTTGGACAGCGGAGGCTACACCTTC
CASSPLDSGGYTF
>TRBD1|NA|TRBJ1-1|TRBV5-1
TGCGCCAGCAGCCTATCCCAGACAGGGGGCACTGAAGCTTTCTTT
CASSLSQTGGTEAFF
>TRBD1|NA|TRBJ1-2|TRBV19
TGTGCCAGTAGCAACGACCGGGACAGCTATGGCTACACCTTC
CASSNDRDSYGYTF
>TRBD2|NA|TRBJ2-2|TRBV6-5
TGTGCCAGCAGTAGGCTAGCGGGCACCGGGGAGCTGTTTTTT
CASSRLAGTGELFF
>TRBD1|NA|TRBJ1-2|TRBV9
TGTGCCAGCAGCGGTGATCACAGGGGGCAGGGCTACACCTTC
CASSGDHRGQGYTF
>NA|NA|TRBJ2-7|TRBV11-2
TGTGCCAGCAGCCCCCTCAGAGGCGCCGCCTACGAGCAGTACTTC
CASSPLRGAAYEQYF
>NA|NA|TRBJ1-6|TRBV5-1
TGCGCCAGCAGCTCTTACTATAATTCACCCCTCCACTTT
CASSSYYNSPLHF
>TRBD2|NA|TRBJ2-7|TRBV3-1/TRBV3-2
TGTGCCAGCAGCCAAGGTCGGGCTAGCGGCTACGAGCAGTACTTC
CASSQGRASGYEQYF
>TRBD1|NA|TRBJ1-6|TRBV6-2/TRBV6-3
TGTGCCAGCAGTTTCACCGGGACAGGGGATTCACCCCTCCACTTT
CASSFTGTGDSPLHF
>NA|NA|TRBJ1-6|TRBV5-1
TGCGCCAGCAGCTTGGCCGTCGGGAACTCACCCCTCCACTTT
CASSLAVGNSPLHF
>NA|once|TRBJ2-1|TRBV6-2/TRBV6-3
TGTGCCAGCAGTTACCTTTTCTACAATGAGCAGTTCTTC
CASSYLFYNEQFF
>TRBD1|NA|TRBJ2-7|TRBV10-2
TGCGCCAGCAGTGAGTTGGACAGGGTTGGCTCCTACGAGCAGTACTTC
CASSELDRVGSYEQYF
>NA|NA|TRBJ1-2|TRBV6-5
TGTGCCAGCAGTTACTCAAGGAGGGATGGCTACACCTTC
CASSYSRRDGYTF
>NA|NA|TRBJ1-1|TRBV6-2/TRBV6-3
TGTGCCAGCAGTAACAGGGCGAACACTGAAGCTTTCTTT
CASSNRANTEAFF